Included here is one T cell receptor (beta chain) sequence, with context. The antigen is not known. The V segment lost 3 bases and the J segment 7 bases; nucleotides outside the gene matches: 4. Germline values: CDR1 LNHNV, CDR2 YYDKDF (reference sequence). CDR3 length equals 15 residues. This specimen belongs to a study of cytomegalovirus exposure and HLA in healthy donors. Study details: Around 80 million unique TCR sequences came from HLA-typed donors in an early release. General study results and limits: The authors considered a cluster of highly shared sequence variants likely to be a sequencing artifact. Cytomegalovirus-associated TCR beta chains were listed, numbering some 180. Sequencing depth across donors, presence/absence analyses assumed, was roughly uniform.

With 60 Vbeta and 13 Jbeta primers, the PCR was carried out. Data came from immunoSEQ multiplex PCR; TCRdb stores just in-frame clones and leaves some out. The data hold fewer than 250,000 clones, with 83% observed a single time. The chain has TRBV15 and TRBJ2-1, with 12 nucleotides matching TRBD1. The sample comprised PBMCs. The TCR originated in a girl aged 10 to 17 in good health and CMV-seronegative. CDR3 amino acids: CATSSPGQGANEQFF. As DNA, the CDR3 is TGTGCCACCAGCAGCCCGGGACAGGGGGCTAATGAGCAGTTCTTC.